This TCR beta chain was recorded in a study of T cell responses to AZD1222 COVID-19 vaccine. Libraries were prepared by immunoSEQ multiplex PCR; TCRdb keeps only in-frame clonotypes and omits some of them. The sample includes roughly 120,000 clones, roughly 88% seen only once; the top ten take roughly 6.7%. This CDR3 comprises 11 residues. Trimming pared 5 bases from V and 5 bases from J, leaving 7 bases between. CDR1 and CDR2 from the germline V gene are MNHEY and SVGEGT. The sequencing used peripheral blood, collected 28 days after the second AZD1222 dose. The receptor's source is an adult who received the AZD1222 COVID-19 vaccine. The gene calls are TRBV6-2 or TRBV6-3 and TRBJ2-7; D unclear. The CDR3 region is CASSISHEQYF. DNA of the CDR3: TGTGCCAGCAGTATTTCCCACGAGCAGTACTTC.